This T cell receptor (beta chain) was sequenced for a study of T cells in Graves' hyperthyroidism and ophthalmopathy. Findings of the study overall: Blood also contained most expanded thyroid clonotypes above 0.001. The model foresaw ophthalmopathy a median roughly 6.6 months prior to onset.

Based on clinical symptoms, serum thyroxine and TRAb, thyroid ultrasound and orbital computed tomography, diagnoses were reached. Trimming took off 7 bases at V and 4 bases at J, with 16 bases between the two ends. This CDR3 is built from 15 residues. Looked up from germline, CDR1 is MNHNS and CDR2 is SASEGT. This clonotype was detected a few times. The antigen remains undetermined. There were TCR beta CDR3 regions amplified from RNA transcripts. The TCR CDR3 first-round RT-PCR relied on the HTBI primer set. TCRdb independently ran MiXCR on the multiplex PCR reads; one entry per CDR3 protein. In the table there are around 300,000 distinct CDR3 sequences, about 14% of which are singletons.

This chain connects TRBV6-1 to TRBJ2-2, with D perhaps TRBD1 or TRBD2 (5 bases each). This clonotype was obtained from a woman aged 25 to 39 with Graves' hyperthyroidism. The sample was blood. CDR3 residues: CASISGAALTGELFF. Written as DNA, the CDR3 is TGTGCCAGCATTTCCGGGGCAGCCCTCACCGGGGAGCTGTTTTTT.